The entry below describes one TCR beta chain. This CDR3 has 16 amino acids. V was clipped by 5 bases and J by 2 bases, with 19 bases between them. Germline V gives CDR1 MNHEY, CDR2 SMNVEV (reference sequence). Naive CD8 isolation took CD45RO-negative cells positively selected for CCR7 and excluded terminally differentiated effector memory CD45RA+ cells. Donors were healthy HIV-negative adults without recent acute infections or vaccinations. This sample is drawn from a study of shared clonotypes between healthy human individuals. The test was conducted at deep level. Repertoires were generated with immunoSEQ multiplex PCR, while TCRdb's copy carries only in-frame clones and drops some. The data contain around 2.1 million clones, just over 90% of them singletons.

The chain uses TRBV27 and TRBJ2-7, with D hard to call. Specimen: naive CD8+ T cells from PBMCs. The sequence came from a man aged 18 to 29 in good health. Some clones in this sample may be carry-over from other donors' samples. For the CDR3, the DNA is TGTGCCAGCAGTCCTCGGATCCAACGGGTGGCCTACGAGCAGTACTTC. Its protein product is CASSPRIQRVAYEQYF.